A selection of T cell receptor beta chains follows, all from one sample in a study of neurological immune-mediated disorders. Using its own MiXCR run on the 5' RACE reads, TCRdb lists one record per CDR3 protein. The profile shows under 60,000 distinct CDR3 sequences, approximately 3.3% of them singletons. The sample taken for sequencing was PBMCs. The receptors originated from a middle-aged man with multiple sclerosis. Both conserved end residues are part of each CDR3. D genes are given only for firm matches. A row's size may be missing; if present it is once, few, many or a size class.

clone_size	d_call	v_call	j_call	cdr3_aa	cdr3_nt
many	-	TRBV3-1	TRBJ2-5	CASSYLTEQETQYF	TGTGCCAGCAGCTACCTGACAGAACAAGAGACCCAGTACTTC
many	-	TRBV12-3/TRBV12-4	TRBJ1-5	CASRPGTRPVRNQPQHF	TGTGCCAGCAGACCGGGGACGAGGCCGGTGCGCAATCAGCCCCAGCATTTT
many	TRBD2	TRBV20-1	TRBJ2-7	CSAFGSGGGNHEQYF	TGCAGTGCTTTTGGTAGCGGGGGGGGAAACCACGAGCAGTACTTC
many	TRBD2	TRBV27	TRBJ2-3	CASSRRTSEFRGDTQYF	TGTGCCAGCAGTCGTCGGACTAGTGAGTTTAGAGGAGATACGCAGTATTTT
many	-	TRBV6-5	TRBJ1-2	CASRFGKSDGYTF	TGTGCCAGCAGATTCGGGAAGTCGGACGGCTACACCTTC
many	-	TRBV6-5	TRBJ2-2	CASGRGPNTGELFF	TGTGCCAGCGGCCGAGGTCCGAACACCGGGGAGCTGTTTTTT
many	-	TRBV20-1	TRBJ1-1	CSAGGVKGTEAFF	TGCAGTGCCGGCGGGGTTAAGGGCACTGAAGCTTTCTTT
many	-	TRBV20-1	TRBJ2-5	CSALTWKQETQYF	TGCAGTGCGTTGACCTGGAAACAAGAGACCCAGTACTTC
many	-	TRBV29-1	TRBJ1-1	CSVGRESTEAFF	TGCAGCGTTGGGCGGGAGAGTACTGAAGCTTTCTTT
many	-	TRBV5-1	TRBJ2-5	CASSPRTQETQYF	TGCGCCAGCAGCCCACGGACACAAGAGACCCAGTACTTC
many	-	TRBV29-1	TRBJ2-6	CSVVLSGANVLTF	TGCAGCGTTGTACTCTCTGGGGCCAACGTCCTGACTTTC
many	-	TRBV20-1	TRBJ1-5	CSARVGTSNQPQHF	TGCAGTGCTAGAGTCGGGACGAGCAATCAGCCCCAGCATTTT
many	TRBD1	TRBV27	TRBJ1-4	CASRMTGAEKLFF	TGTGCCAGCAGAATGACAGGGGCGGAAAAACTGTTTTTT
many	-	TRBV6-5	TRBJ1-4	CASSYDGATNEKLFF	TGTGCCAGCAGTTACGACGGCGCAACTAATGAAAAACTGTTTTTT
many	TRBD1	TRBV7-9	TRBJ1-4	CASTSGGPQGEKLFF	TGTGCCAGCACCTCGGGCGGGCCACAGGGGGAAAAACTGTTTTTT
many	-	TRBV27	TRBJ1-4	CATSRVGANEKLFF	TGTGCCACTTCGAGGGTGGGAGCTAATGAAAAACTGTTTTTT
-	-	TRBV5-1	TRBJ1-1	CASSLGTGLWDTEAFF	TGCGCCAGCAGCTTGGGAACAGGACTTTGGGACACTGAAGCTTTCTTT
many	TRBD2	TRBV6-5	TRBJ2-5	CASSHRPSGPQETQYF	TGTGCCAGCAGCCATAGGCCTAGCGGCCCACAAGAGACCCAGTACTTC
many	TRBD1	TRBV20-1	TRBJ1-2	CSARGGTGPYGYTF	TGCAGTGCTAGAGGGGGGACAGGCCCCTATGGCTACACCTTC
many	-	TRBV13	TRBJ1-4	CASSLAGPVEKLFF	TGTGCCAGCAGCTTAGCGGGACCTGTTGAAAAACTGTTTTTT
few	TRBD1	TRBV7-9	TRBJ2-7	CASSLGRQGPSSYEQYF	TGTGCCAGCAGCTTAGGAAGACAGGGACCAAGCTCCTACGAGCAGTACTTC
many	-	TRBV6-2/TRBV6-3	TRBJ1-1	CASSWKGGTEAFF	TGTGCCAGCAGTTGGAAGGGGGGGACTGAAGCTTTCTTT
many	-	TRBV20-1	TRBJ2-2	CSAIGPNTGELFF	TGCAGTGCTATAGGGCCCAACACCGGGGAGCTGTTTTTT
many	TRBD1	TRBV5-5	TRBJ1-1	CASSPGQGKAEAFF	TGTGCCAGCAGCCCCGGACAGGGAAAGGCTGAAGCTTTCTTT
many	TRBD1	TRBV27	TRBJ1-5	CASSPWTGVSNQPQHF	TGTGCCAGCAGTCCCTGGACAGGGGTTAGCAATCAGCCCCAGCATTTT
many	-	TRBV21-1	TRBJ2-7	CASSKVRLAGVNEQYF	TGTGCCAGCAGCAAAGTCCGGCTAGCGGGGGTCAACGAGCAGTACTTC
many	TRBD1	TRBV7-8	TRBJ1-4	CASSSRQGINEKLFF	TGTGCCAGCAGCTCAAGACAGGGAATTAATGAAAAACTGTTTTTT
-	TRBD2	TRBV7-6	TRBJ2-2	CASSKTDRGGTGELFF	TGTGCCAGCAGCAAGACCGACCGGGGGGGAACCGGGGAGCTGTTTTTT
few	-	TRBV12-5	TRBJ1-5	CASGLADQPQNF	TGTGCTAGTGGTTTGGCGGATCAGCCCCAGAATTTT
many	TRBD2	TRBV20-1	TRBJ2-7	CSAPGGGYVDEQYF	TGCAGTGCCCCGGGGGGGGGTTATGTGGACGAGCAGTACTTC
many	-	TRBV7-2	TRBJ2-3	CASSPWTGDTQYF	TGTGCCAGCAGCCCATGGACCGGGGATACGCAGTATTTT
many	TRBD1	TRBV7-9	TRBJ1-1	CASRGVQGAGDNTEAFF	TGTGCCAGCAGGGGAGTACAGGGGGCCGGGGATAACACTGAAGCTTTCTTT
many	TRBD2	TRBV4-1	TRBJ2-1	CASSRGLAEYNEQFF	TGCGCCAGCAGCCGGGGACTAGCGGAGTACAATGAGCAGTTCTTC
many	-	TRBV19	TRBJ2-4	CASSIDLAKNIQYF	TGTGCCAGTAGTATAGATTTAGCCAAAAACATTCAGTACTTC
many	-	TRBV6-5	TRBJ2-7	CASRPRRGTYEQYF	TGTGCCAGCAGACCGCGCAGGGGTACATACGAGCAGTACTTC
many	-	TRBV20-1	TRBJ2-7	CSAGVGSSYEQYF	TGCAGTGCAGGGGTCGGGAGCTCCTACGAGCAGTACTTC
many	TRBD1	TRBV4-1	TRBJ1-1	CASSPQFTGDTEAFF	TGCGCCAGCAGCCCGCAGTTTACAGGGGACACTGAAGCTTTCTTT
many	TRBD1	TRBV3-1	TRBJ2-3	CASSIRDRGLVDTQYF	TGTGCCAGCAGCATAAGGGACAGGGGGCTCGTGGATACGCAGTATTTT
many	TRBD1	TRBV5-1	TRBJ2-7	CASSPGQGNEQYF	TGCGCCAGCAGCCCGGGACAGGGCAACGAGCAGTACTTC
many	TRBD2	TRBV5-5	TRBJ2-3	CASSFFGGGMTDTQYF	TGTGCCAGCAGCTTTTTCGGCGGGGGGATGACAGATACGCAGTATTTT
many	-	TRBV6-5	TRBJ1-2	CASRTEGSGGYTF	TGTGCCAGCAGGACAGAAGGGTCGGGTGGCTACACCTTC
many	TRBD1	TRBV10-3	TRBJ2-1	CAVSSDRGNEQFF	TGTGCCGTCTCCTCCGACAGGGGCAATGAGCAGTTCTTC
many	TRBD2	TRBV5-4	TRBJ2-2	CASSPGLAGEVTGELFF	TGTGCCAGCAGCCCGGGACTAGCGGGGGAGGTGACCGGGGAGCTGTTTTTT
many	TRBD1	TRBV29-1	TRBJ1-6	CSVRDRGNSPLNF	TGCAGCGTCCGGGACAGAGGCAATTCACCCCTCAACTTT
few	-	TRBV29-1	TRBJ1-5	CSVDEGGGQPQNF	TGCAGCGTTGACGAGGGCGGAGGACAGCCCCAGAATTTT
many	-	TRBV27	TRBJ1-1	CASGGAPNTEAFF	TGTGCCAGCGGGGGTGCCCCAAACACTGAAGCTTTCTTT
large	TRBD1	TRBV20-1	TRBJ2-4	CSARDTGGKNIQYF	TGCAGTGCTAGAGATACAGGGGGCAAAAACATTCAGTACTTC
many	-	TRBV24-1	TRBJ2-5	CATSDRNRDQETQYF	TGTGCCACCAGTGACCGGAACAGGGACCAAGAGACCCAGTACTTC
many	-	TRBV2	TRBJ1-6	CASSGPLPLNF	TGTGCCAGCAGTGGGCCCCTACCCCTCAACTTT
many	-	TRBV7-2	TRBJ1-2	CASSPTGGAYGYTF	TGTGCCAGCAGCCCCACCGGGGGCGCCTATGGCTACACCTTC